The 8 T cell receptor beta chains listed next were all sequenced from one sample in a study of blood T cell repertoires in COVID-19. Repertoires were generated with immunoSEQ multiplex PCR, while TCRdb's copy carries only in-frame clones and drops some. The table has 37,000 or so clones, 70% to 90% seen once; the top ten hold 50% to 70%. Sequencing was done on a sample of peripheral blood. These TCRs come from a man aged 65 to 79 with acute or convalescent COVID-19.

The chain is built from TRBV7-2 and TRBJ2-7; 8 bases map to TRBD2. CDR1 and CDR2 from the germline V gene are SGHTA and FQGNSA. The CDR3 length is 13 residues. Trimming removed 3 bases from V and 5 bases from J; junction bases left unmatched: 3. This CDR3 reads CASSFRGGNEQYF. The CDR3 DNA reads as TGTGCCAGCAGCTTCCGCGGGGGGAACGAGCAGTACTTC.

This clone appeared a single time. The chain carries TRBV27 and TRBJ2-7; 10 nucleotides align to TRBD1. J was trimmed by 5 bases and V by 6 bases; bases with no gene match: 4. This CDR3 spans 13 amino acids. Germline CDR1 MNHEY, CDR2 SMNVEV (reference sequence). Here the CDR3 DNA reads TGTGCCAGCAGGGGACAGGGGTTTGACGAGCAGTACTTC. Translating gives CASRGQGFDEQYF.

The chain is built from TRBV7-9 and TRBJ1-1, with no clear D. The CDR3 loop spans 12 amino acids. The germline V gene encodes CDR1 SEHNR and CDR2 FQNEAQ (reference sequence). The V end was cut by 5 bases, the J end by 9 bases, with 13 bases between. CDR3 region: CASSASLAKAFF. CDR3 DNA: TGTGCCAGCAGCGCAAGCCTTGCAAAAGCTTTCTTT.

This clone occurred once. The chain uses TRBV28 and TRBJ2-2; D is unclear. The ends were cut back, 4 bases at V and 5 bases at J, with 14 bases in the middle. In germline, CDR1 is MDHEN, CDR2 SYDVKM. The CDR3 loop spans 15 amino acids. The chain's CDR3 is CASSSPTPYTGELFF. The CDR3 DNA reads TGTGCCAGCAGTTCACCCACCCCCTATACCGGGGAGCTGTTTTTT. Full variable domain (rest looked up from reference TRBV28 and TRBJ2-2): DVKVTQSSRYLVKRTGEKVFLECVQDMDHENMFWYRQDPGLGLRLIYFSYDVKMKEKGDIPEGYSVSREKKERFSLILESASTNQTSMYLCASSSPTPYTGELFFGEGSRLTVL.

J is TRBJ1-3 and V is TRBV15, with D tentatively TRBD1 (6 bases). CDR1 and CDR2 (germline): LNHNV, YYDKDF (reference sequence). There are 15 residues in the CDR3. V was pared by 0 bases and J by 4 bases, with 10 bases between. The CDR3 region has the DNA TGTGCCACCAGCAGAGACAGGGGCGAGGGAAACACCATATATTTT. This encodes CATSRDRGEGNTIYF.

V usage is TRBV5-6 and J usage is TRBJ1-6, with 12 nucleotides matching TRBD1. The CDR3 is made up of 17 amino acids. Germline trimming cut 0 bases from V and 11 bases from J; bases unmatched to any gene: 9. Germline CDR1 is SGHDT and CDR2 is YYEEEE. As DNA, the CDR3 is TGTGCCAGCAGCTTGGCCCTGGGACAGGGGGCCGGGACACCCCTCCACTTT. It codes for CASSLALGQGAGTPLHF.

J is TRBJ1-1 and V is TRBV27, with 8 bases fitting TRBD1. Looked up from germline, CDR1 is MNHEY and CDR2 is SMNVEV (reference sequence). The CDR3 runs to 18 residues. V lost 3 bases to trimming and J lost 0 bases; unmatched junction nucleotides: 12. CDR3 region: CASSLDIGGTGVNTEAFF. CDR3 DNA: TGTGCCAGCAGTTTGGATATAGGAGGGACAGGAGTGAACACTGAAGCTTTCTTT.

The J gene is TRBJ1-2, the V gene TRBV6-2 or TRBV6-3; 12 bases line up with TRBD1. CDR3 length: 16 amino acids. Germline assignment: CDR1 MNHEY and CDR2 SVGEGT. Trimming took 2 bases from V and 6 from J; bases not matched to a gene: 7. CDR3 DNA: TGTGCCAGCAGTTACCTGCAGGGACAGGGGGCCGATGGCTACACCTTC. Protein sequence: CASSYLQGQGADGYTF.